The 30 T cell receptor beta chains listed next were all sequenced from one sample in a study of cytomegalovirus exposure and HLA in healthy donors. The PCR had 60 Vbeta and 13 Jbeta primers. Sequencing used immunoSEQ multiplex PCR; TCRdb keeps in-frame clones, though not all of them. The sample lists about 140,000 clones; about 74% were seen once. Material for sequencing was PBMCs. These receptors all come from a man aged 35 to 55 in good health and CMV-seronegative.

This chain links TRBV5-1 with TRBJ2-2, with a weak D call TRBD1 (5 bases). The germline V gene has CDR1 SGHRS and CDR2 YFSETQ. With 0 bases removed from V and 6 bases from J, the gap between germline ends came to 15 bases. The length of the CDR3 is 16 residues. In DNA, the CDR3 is TGCGCCAGCAGCTTGGCCTTTGGGCAGGGATCCGGGGAGCTGTTTTTT. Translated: CASSLAFGQGSGELFF.

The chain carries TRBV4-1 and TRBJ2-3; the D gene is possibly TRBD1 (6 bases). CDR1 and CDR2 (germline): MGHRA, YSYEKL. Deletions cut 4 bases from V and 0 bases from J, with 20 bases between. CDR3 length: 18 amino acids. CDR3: CASSRVWGLEISTDTQYF. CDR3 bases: TGCGCCAGCAGCCGAGTTTGGGGGCTAGAGATAAGCACAGATACGCAGTATTTT.

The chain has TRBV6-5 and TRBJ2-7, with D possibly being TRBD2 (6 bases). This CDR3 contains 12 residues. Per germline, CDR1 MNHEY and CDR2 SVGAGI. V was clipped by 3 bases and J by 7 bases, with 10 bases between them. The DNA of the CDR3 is TGTGCCAGCAGTTATGGACTAAAGGAGCAGTACTTC. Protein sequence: CASSYGLKEQYF.

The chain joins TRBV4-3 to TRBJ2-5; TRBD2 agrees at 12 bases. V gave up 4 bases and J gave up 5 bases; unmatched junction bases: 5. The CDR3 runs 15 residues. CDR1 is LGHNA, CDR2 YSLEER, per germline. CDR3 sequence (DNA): TGCGCCAGCAGCCTTACTAGCGGGGGGAGGGAGACCCAGTACTTC. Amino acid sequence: CASSLTSGGRETQYF.

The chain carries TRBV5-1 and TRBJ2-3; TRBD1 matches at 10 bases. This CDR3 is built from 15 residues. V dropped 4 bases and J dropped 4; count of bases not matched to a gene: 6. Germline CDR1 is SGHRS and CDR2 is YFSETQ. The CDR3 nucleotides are TGCGCCAGCAGCCTCGGACAGGGGGGTTCAGATACGCAGTATTTT. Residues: CASSLGQGGSDTQYF.

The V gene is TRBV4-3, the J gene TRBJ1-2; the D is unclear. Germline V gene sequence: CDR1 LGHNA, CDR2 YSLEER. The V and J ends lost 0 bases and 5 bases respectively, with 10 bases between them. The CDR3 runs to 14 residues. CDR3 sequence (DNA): TGCGCCAGCAGCCAAGATTCCGGAGGGTATGGCTACACCTTC. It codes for CASSQDSGGYGYTF.

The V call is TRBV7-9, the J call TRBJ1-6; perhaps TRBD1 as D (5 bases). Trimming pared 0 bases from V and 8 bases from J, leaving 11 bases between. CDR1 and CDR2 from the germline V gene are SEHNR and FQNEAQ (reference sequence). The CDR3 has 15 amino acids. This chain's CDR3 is CASSLADSLDSPLHF. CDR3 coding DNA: TGTGCCAGCAGCTTAGCAGACAGCCTTGATTCACCCCTCCACTTT.

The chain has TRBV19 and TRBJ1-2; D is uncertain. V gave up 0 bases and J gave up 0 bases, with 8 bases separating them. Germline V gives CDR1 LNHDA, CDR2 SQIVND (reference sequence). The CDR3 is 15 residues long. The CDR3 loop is CASSIDSVSNYGYTF. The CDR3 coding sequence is TGTGCCAGTAGTATAGATAGCGTCTCTAACTATGGCTACACCTTC.

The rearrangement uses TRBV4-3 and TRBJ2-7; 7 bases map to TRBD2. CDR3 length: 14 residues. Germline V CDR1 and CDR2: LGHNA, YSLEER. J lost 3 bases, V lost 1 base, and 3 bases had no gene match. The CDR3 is CASSQATGGYEQYF. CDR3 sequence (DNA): TGCGCCAGCAGCCAAGCGACGGGGGGCTACGAGCAGTACTTC.

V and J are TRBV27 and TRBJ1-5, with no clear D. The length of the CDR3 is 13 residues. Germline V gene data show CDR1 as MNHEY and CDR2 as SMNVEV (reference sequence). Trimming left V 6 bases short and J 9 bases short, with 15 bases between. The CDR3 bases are TGTGCCAGCAGACACGCTCAGGCGGGGCCCCAGCATTTT. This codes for CASRHAQAGPQHF.

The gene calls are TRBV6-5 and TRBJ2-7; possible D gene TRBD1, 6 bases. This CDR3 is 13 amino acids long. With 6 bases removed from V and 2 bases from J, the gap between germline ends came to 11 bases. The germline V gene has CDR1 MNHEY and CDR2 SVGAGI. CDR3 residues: CASSVDSTYEQYF. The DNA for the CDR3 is TGTGCCAGCAGCGTGGACAGCACCTACGAGCAGTACTTC.

CDR3 nucleotide sequence: TGCGCCAGCAGCGCCCCCCTCGGGACAGGGGTCGGGGAGCTGTTTTTT. As protein: CASSAPLGTGVGELFF. The chain is built from TRBV5-1 and TRBJ2-2, with 10 bases matching TRBD1. Germline assignment: CDR1 SGHRS and CDR2 YFSETQ. The CDR3 spans 16 residues. The trim removed 4 bases at V and 7 bases at J, leaving 10 bases unmatched.

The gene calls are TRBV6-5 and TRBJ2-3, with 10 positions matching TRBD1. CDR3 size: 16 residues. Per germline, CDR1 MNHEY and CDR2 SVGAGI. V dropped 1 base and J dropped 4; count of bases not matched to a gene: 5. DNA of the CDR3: TGTGCCAGCAGTTACTGGGGACAGGGGCTTCCAGATACGCAGTATTTT. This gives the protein CASSYWGQGLPDTQYF.

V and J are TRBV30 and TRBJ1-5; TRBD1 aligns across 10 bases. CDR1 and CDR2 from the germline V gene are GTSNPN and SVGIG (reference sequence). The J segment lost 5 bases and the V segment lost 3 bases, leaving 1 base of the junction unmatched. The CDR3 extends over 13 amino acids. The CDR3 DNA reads TGTGCCTGGAGAGGGACAGGGGATCAGCCCCAGCATTTT. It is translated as CAWRGTGDQPQHF. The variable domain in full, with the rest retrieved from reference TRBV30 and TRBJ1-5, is SQTIHQWPATLVQPVGSPLSLECTVEGTSNPNLYWYRQAAGRGLQLLFYSVGIGQISSEVPQNLSASRPQDRQFILSSKKLLLSDSGFYLCAWRGTGDQPQHFGDGTRLSIL.

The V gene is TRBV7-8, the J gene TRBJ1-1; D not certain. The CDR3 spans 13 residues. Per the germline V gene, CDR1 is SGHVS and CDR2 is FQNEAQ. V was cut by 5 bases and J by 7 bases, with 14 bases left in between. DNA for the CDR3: TGTGCCAGCAGCACCCGGGAGGCGGGTGAAGCTTTCTTT. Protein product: CASSTREAGEAFF.

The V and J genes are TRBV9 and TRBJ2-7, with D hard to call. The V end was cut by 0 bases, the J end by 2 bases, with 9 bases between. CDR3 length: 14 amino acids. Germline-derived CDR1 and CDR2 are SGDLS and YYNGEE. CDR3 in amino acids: CASSVAARPYEQYF. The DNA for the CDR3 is TGTGCCAGCAGCGTAGCCGCCAGGCCCTACGAGCAGTACTTC.

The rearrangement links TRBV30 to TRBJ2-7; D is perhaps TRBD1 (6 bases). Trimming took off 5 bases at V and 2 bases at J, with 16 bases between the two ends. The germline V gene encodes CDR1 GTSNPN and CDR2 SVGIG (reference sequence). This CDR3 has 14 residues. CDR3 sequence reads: CAWSQGLAPYEQYF. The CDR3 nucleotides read TGTGCCTGGTCACAGGGCCTTGCTCCCTACGAGCAGTACTTC.

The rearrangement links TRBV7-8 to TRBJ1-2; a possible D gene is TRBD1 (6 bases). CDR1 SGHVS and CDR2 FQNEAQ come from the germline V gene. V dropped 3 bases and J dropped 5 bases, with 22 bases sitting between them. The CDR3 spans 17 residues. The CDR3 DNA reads TGTGCCAGCAGCTTGGGTACGGGGGGGCTCTTAAGATATGGCTACACCTTC. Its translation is CASSLGTGGLLRYGYTF.

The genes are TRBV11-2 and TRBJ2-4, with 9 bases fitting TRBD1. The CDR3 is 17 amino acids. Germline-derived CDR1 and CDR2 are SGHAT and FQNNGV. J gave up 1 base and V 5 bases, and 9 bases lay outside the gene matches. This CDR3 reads CASSQIDRGVAKNIQYF. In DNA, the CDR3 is TGTGCCAGCAGCCAAATAGACAGGGGGGTGGCCAAAAACATTCAGTACTTC.

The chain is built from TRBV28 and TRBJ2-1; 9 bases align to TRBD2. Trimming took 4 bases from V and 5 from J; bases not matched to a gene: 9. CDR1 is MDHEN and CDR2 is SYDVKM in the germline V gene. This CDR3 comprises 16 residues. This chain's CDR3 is CASSSPLTSGNNEQFF. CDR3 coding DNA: TGTGCCAGCAGTTCCCCCCTGACTAGCGGCAACAATGAGCAGTTCTTC.

For the CDR3, the DNA is TGCGCCAGCAGCTTGAACGTCTACGAGCAGTACTTC. This translates into CASSLNVYEQYF. The V gene is TRBV5-1, the J gene TRBJ2-5, with no clear D. TRBJ2-7 matches the DNA end more closely, so the J call is doubtful. The CDR3 length is 12 residues. Germline assignment: CDR1 SGHRS and CDR2 YFSETQ.

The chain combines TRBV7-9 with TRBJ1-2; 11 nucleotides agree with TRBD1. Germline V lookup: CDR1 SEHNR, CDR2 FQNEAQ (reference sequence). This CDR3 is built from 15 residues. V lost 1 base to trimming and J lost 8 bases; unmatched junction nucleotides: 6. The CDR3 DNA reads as TGTGCCAGCAGCTTAGGAGGACAGGGGGCTGGAGGCTACACCTTC. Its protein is CASSLGGQGAGGYTF.

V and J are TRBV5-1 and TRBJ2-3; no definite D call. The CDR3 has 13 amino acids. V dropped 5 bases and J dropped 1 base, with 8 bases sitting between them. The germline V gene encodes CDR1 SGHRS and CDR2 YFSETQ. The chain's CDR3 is CASSIPGTDTQYF. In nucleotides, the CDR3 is TGCGCCAGCAGTATTCCAGGCACAGATACGCAGTATTTT.

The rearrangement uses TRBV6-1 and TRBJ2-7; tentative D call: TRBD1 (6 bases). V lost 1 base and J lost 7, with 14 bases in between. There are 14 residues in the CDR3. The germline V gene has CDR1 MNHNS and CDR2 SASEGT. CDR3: CASSEVLQGWEQYF. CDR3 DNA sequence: TGTGCCAGCAGTGAAGTTTTACAGGGCTGGGAGCAGTACTTC.

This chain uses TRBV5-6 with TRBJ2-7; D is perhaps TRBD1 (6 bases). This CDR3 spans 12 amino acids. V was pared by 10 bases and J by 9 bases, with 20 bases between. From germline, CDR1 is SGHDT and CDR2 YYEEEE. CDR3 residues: CASEVGGLAQYF. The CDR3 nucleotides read TGTGCCTCAGAAGTTGGGGGCTTGGCGCAGTACTTC.

The CDR3 bases are TGTGCCAGCAGGTACCCGGGACAGGGGAATGAAAAACTGTTTTTT. Its translation: CASRYPGQGNEKLFF. The chain recombines TRBV5-4 with TRBJ1-4; 10 positions agree with TRBD1. With V trimmed by 5 bases and J by 5 bases, 6 bases remained unmatched. Germline V gives CDR1 SGHNT, CDR2 YYREEE (reference sequence). This CDR3 contains 15 residues.

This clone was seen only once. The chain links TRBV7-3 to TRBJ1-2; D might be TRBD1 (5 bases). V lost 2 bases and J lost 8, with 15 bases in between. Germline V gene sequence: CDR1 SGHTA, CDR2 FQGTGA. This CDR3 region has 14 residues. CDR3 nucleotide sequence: TGTGCCAGCAGCTTAGTGGGCAGGGATGGGGGCTACACCTTC. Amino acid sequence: CASSLVGRDGGYTF. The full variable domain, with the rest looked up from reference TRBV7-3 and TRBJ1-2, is GAGVSQTPSNKVTEKGKYVELRCDPISGHTALYWYRQSLGQGPEFLIYFQGTGAADDSGLPNDRFFAVRPEGSVSTLKIQRTERGDSAVYLCASSLVGRDGGYTFGSGTRLTVV.

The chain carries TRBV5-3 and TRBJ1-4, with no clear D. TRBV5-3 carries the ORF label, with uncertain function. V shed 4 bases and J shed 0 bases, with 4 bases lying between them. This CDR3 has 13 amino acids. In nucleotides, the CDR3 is TGTGCCAGAAGCGCGTCAACTAATGAAAAACTGTTTTTT. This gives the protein CARSASTNEKLFF.

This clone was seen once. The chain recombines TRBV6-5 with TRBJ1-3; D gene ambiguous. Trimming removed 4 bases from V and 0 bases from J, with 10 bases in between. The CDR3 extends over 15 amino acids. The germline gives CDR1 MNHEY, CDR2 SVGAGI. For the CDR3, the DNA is TGTGCCAGCAGTTCCGCAACGAGCTCTGGAAACACCATATATTTT. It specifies CASSSATSSGNTIYF.

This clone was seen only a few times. CDR3 loop: CASSLTGGQPQHF. The CDR3 DNA follows: TGTGCCAGCAGCTTAACTGGAGGGCAGCCCCAGCATTTT. The chain joins TRBV7-3 to TRBJ1-5; D uncertain. Germline V gene data show CDR1 as SGHTA and CDR2 as FQGTGA. The CDR3 loop spans 13 amino acids. V was cut by 0 bases and J by 7 bases, with 7 bases left in between.